This T cell receptor (beta chain) emerged from a study of CD8+ T cells in alopecia areata. This CDR3 spans 15 amino acids. V trimming: 4 bases; J trimming: 3 bases; junction bases outside the gene matches: 8. Germline V lookup: CDR1 SGHRS, CDR2 YFSETQ. Once RNA had been extracted, it was reverse transcribed into cDNA to act as the sequencing template. Only in-frame clones appear in the TCRdb table, and some are missing; sequencing was by immunoSEQ multiplex PCR. Here the sample spans 130,000 to 150,000 clones, approximately 50% being singletons. There are a few counts of this clone. This TCR derives from a human donor with alopecia areata. Sequencing used CD4+ T cells sorted from blood, obtained at week 0. This sequence joins TRBV5-1 and TRBJ2-7, with 9 nucleotides matching TRBD1. The CDR3 nucleotides are TGCGCCAGCAGCCCGGACGGGACAGGGTACTACGAGCAGTACTTC. Protein product: CASSPDGTGYYEQYF.